Included here is one TCR beta chain sequence, with context. Its antigen is undetermined. The data originate from a study of cytomegalovirus exposure and HLA in healthy donors. Findings and caveats of the study: In terms of immune exposure information, only CMV serostatus was available. The study flagged approximately 180 TCR beta chains as cytomegalovirus-associated. Reported performance of the classifier showed diagnosis of cytomegalovirus status with high specificity and sensitivity.

The PCR had 60 Vbeta and 13 Jbeta primers. TCRdb's copy holds only in-frame clones and misses some; the assay was immunoSEQ multiplex PCR. The top ten clones hold about 2.8% of a sample with 150,000 to 160,000 clones, roughly 74% of them seen once. Everyone who donated was a healthy bone marrow donor. The sequenced sample was PBMCs. The clonotype was recovered from a man between 18 and 35 years old in good health and CMV-seronegative.

The CDR3 DNA reads TGCGCCAGCAGCCAAGGGGGGGGGCGGACTCTAGGAAACACCATATATTTT. Amino acids: CASSQGGGRTLGNTIYF. The chain combines TRBV4-1 with TRBJ1-3, with D possibly matching TRBD1 (6 bases). V lost 1 base and J 4 bases, leaving 17 bases between the germline ends. The V gene's germline CDR1 is MGHRA and CDR2 YSYEKL. The CDR3 sequence is 17 residues long.